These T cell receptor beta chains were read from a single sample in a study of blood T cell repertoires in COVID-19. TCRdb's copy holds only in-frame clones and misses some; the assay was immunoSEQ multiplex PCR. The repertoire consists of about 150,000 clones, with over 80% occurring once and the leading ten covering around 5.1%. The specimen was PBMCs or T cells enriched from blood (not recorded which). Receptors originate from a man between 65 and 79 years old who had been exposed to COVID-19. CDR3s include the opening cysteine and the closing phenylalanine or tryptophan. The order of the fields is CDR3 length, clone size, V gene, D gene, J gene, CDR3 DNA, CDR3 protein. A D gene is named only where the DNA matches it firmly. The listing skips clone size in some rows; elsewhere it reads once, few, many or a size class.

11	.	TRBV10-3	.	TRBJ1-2	TGTGCCATCAGCTCCAGGGTGGGCTACACCTTC	CAISSRVGYTF
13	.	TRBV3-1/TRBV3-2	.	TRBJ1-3	TGTGCCAGCAGCCAAGTGAGTGGAAACACCATATATTTT	CASSQVSGNTIYF
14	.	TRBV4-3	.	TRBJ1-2	TGCGCCAGCAGCCCGGACACAGCTAACTATGGCTACACCTTC	CASSPDTANYGYTF
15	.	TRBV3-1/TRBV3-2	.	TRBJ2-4	TGTGCCAGCAGCCAAGATACCTCGAGAGGAAACATTCAGTACTTC	CASSQDTSRGNIQYF
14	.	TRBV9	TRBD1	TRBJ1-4	TGTGCCAGCAGCGCAGGGGGCACTAATGAAAAACTGTTTTTT	CASSAGGTNEKLFF
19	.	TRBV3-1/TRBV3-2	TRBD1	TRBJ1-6	TGTGCCAGCAGCCAAGAGGCCGCGGACAGGGCGAGAGGTAATTCACCCCTCCACTTT	CASSQEAADRARGNSPLHF
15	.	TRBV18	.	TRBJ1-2	TGTGCCAGCTCACCACCGGAGGGGATCGGGAGGGGCTACACCTTC	CASSPPEGIGRGYTF
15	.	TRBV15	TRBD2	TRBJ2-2	TGTGCCACCAGCAGATCCGGGACTAGTGGCGGGGAGCTGTTTTTT	CATSRSGTSGGELFF
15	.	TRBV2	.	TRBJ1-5	TGTGCCAGCAGTGGAGAGGGTTCAAGCAATCAGCCCCAGCATTTT	CASSGEGSSNQPQHF
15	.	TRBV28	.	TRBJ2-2	TGTGCCAGCAGTTTAGCGGGACTCCCCGCCGGGGAGCTGTTTTTT	CASSLAGLPAGELFF
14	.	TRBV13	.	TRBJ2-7	TGTGCCAGCAGCGTCTACAGCCCCGGAAACGAGCAGTACTTC	CASSVYSPGNEQYF
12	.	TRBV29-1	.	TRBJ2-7	TGCAGCGTTGCGGAGGGGAACTACGAGCAGTACTTC	CSVAEGNYEQYF
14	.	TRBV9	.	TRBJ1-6	TGTGCCAGCGGTCCGACGGGTCTTACATCACCCCTCCACTTT	CASGPTGLTSPLHF
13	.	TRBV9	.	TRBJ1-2	TGTGCCAGCAGCGTAGGGTCAGGCGATGGCTACACCTTC	CASSVGSGDGYTF
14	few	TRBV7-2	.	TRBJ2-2	TGTGCCAGCAGCTCCTTATTTAACACCGGGGAGCTGTTTTTT	CASSSLFNTGELFF
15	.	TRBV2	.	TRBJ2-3	TGTGCCAGCAGACTACTAGCACCGAGCACAGATACGCAGTATTTT	CASRLLAPSTDTQYF
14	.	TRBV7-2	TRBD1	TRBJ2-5	TGTGCCAGCAGCTTAGGGACAGGCCAAGAGACCCAGTACTTC	CASSLGTGQETQYF
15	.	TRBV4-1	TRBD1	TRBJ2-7	TGCGCCAGCAGCCAAACCGGGACAGGGTCAGGCGAGCAGTACTTC	CASSQTGTGSGEQYF
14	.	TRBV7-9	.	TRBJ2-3	TGTGCCAGCAGCTTAGCCCCGACGGGGGATACGCAGTATTTT	CASSLAPTGDTQYF
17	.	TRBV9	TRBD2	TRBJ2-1	TGTGCCAGCTCTAGGCCGACTAGCGGGGGGAATGGTAATGAGCAGTTCTTC	CASSRPTSGGNGNEQFF
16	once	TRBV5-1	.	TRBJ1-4	TGCGCCAGCAGCCCGGGACACTCGAGTACTAATGAAAAACTGTTTTTT	CASSPGHSSTNEKLFF
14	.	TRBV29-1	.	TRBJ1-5	TGCAGCGTGTCCGCAGGGAATAGCAATCAGCCCCAGCATTTT	CSVSAGNSNQPQHF
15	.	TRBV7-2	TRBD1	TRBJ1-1	TGTGCCAGCAGCTTAGTACAGGGGGCTTCTGTGGAAGCTTTCTTT	CASSLVQGASVEAFF
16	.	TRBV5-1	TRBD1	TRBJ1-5	TGCGCCAGCAGCCAGGGGACAGGGGATGTCGATCAGCCCCAGCATTTT	CASSQGTGDVDQPQHF
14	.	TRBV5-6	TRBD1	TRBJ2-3	TGTGCCAGCAGCTTACAGGGGGTCGCAGATACGCAGTATTTT	CASSLQGVADTQYF
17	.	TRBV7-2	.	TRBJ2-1	TGTGCCAGCAGCTTAAACCCCCTCCGGAGCTCCTACAATGAGCAGTTCTTC	CASSLNPLRSSYNEQFF
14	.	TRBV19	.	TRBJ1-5	TGTGCCAGTACCGGACCGGGGTTCCTCTCCCCCCAGCATTTT	CASTGPGFLSPQHF
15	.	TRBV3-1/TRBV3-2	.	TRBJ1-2	TGTGCCAGCAGCCAAGATTGGCAGGCTAACTATGGCTACACCTTC	CASSQDWQANYGYTF
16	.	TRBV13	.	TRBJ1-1	TGTGCCAGCAGCTTATGGAGAGGCTCCTTGAACACTGAAGCTTTCTTT	CASSLWRGSLNTEAFF
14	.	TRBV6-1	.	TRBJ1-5	TGTGCCAGCAGTGTAGGGGATATGCACCAGCCCCAGCATTTT	CASSVGDMHQPQHF
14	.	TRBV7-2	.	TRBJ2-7	TGTGCCAGCAGCTTAGAAGGCGGCTCCTACGAGCAGTACTTC	CASSLEGGSYEQYF
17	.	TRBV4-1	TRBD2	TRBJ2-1	TGCGCCAGCAGCCAAGTACTAGCGGGAGAAACCTACAATGAGCAGTTCTTC	CASSQVLAGETYNEQFF
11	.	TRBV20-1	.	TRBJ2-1	TGCAGTGCTAGCGGGGGCAATGAGCAGTTCTTC	CSASGGNEQFF
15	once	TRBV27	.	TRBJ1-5	TGTGCCAGCAGTTTAGGCACAGGGCAGAATCAGCCCCAGCATTTT	CASSLGTGQNQPQHF
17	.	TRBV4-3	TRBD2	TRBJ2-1	TGCGCCAGCAGCCAAGATTCGCGGGAGGCACCCCACAATGAGCAGTTCTTC	CASSQDSREAPHNEQFF
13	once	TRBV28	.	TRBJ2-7	TGTGCCAGCAGTCCCCAGGGGTCCTGGGAGCAGTACTTC	CASSPQGSWEQYF
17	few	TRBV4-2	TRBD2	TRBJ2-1	TGTGCCAGCAGCCAAGATTGGGCTAGCGGGGGCCACAATGAGCAGTTCTTC	CASSQDWASGGHNEQFF
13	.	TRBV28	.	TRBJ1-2	TGTGCCAGCAAGAAGGACAACGGCTATGGCTACACCTTC	CASKKDNGYGYTF
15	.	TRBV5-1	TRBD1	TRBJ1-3	TGCGCCAGCAGCCAAGGGACAGCTGCTGGAAACACCATATATTTT	CASSQGTAAGNTIYF